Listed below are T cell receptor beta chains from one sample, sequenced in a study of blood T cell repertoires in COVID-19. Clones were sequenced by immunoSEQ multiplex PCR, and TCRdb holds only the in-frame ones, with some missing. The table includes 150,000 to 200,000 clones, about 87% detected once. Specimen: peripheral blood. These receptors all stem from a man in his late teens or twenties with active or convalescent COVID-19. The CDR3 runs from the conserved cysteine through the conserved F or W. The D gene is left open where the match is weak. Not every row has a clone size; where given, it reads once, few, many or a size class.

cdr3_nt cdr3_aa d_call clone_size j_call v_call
TGCGCCAGCAGTGGTACAGGGACCACCATATATTTT CASSGTGTTIYF NA NA TRBJ1-3 TRBV10-1
TGTGCCAGCAGCGGACTAGCGGGGGTCACAGATACGCAGTATTTT CASSGLAGVTDTQYF TRBD2 NA TRBJ2-3 TRBV13
TGTGCCACCCAAGCGGGGCAGAGATGGTCCGTGGATACGCAGTATTTT CATQAGQRWSVDTQYF TRBD2 once TRBJ2-3 TRBV15
TGTGCCACCAGCAGGGCTCGGGAAAGGGACACTGAAGCTTTCTTT CATSRARERDTEAFF NA NA TRBJ1-1 TRBV15
TGCAGTGCTAGTTGGACTAGCGGACCCTCCGAGCAGTACTTC CSASWTSGPSEQYF TRBD2 NA TRBJ2-7 TRBV20-1
TGTGCCAGCAGCTTACCGGCTCAACGGGCTGAAGCTTTCTTT CASSLPAQRAEAFF NA once TRBJ1-1 TRBV11-2
TGTGCCAGTAGTATTCATTCCGGGACAGGGGGAACGGGTGGCTACACCTTC CASSIHSGTGGTGGYTF TRBD1 NA TRBJ1-2 TRBV19
TGTGCCAGTAGTCCGGGGGTCGTTCAGCCCCAGCATTTT CASSPGVVQPQHF NA NA TRBJ1-5 TRBV19
TGTGCCTGGGGCGCGGCCCAGATTTCAACTAATGAAAAACTGTTTTTT CAWGAAQISTNEKLFF NA NA TRBJ1-4 TRBV30
TGCAGCGTCTGGGGAGGGGATGAAAAACTGTTTTTT CSVWGGDEKLFF NA NA TRBJ1-4 TRBV29-1
TGTGCCAGCAGTGAACAGGGTGTCGGCTACGAGCAGTACTTC CASSEQGVGYEQYF NA NA TRBJ2-7 TRBV6-1
TGTGCCAGCTCACCAGATCCCAGAAATTCACCCCTCCACTTT CASSPDPRNSPLHF NA NA TRBJ1-6 TRBV18
TGTGCCAGCAGCTTGAACGCGGACAATGAGCAGTTCTTC CASSLNADNEQFF NA NA TRBJ2-1 TRBV11-3
TGTGCTGGGTGGGACAGTAACTATGGCTACACCTTC CAGWDSNYGYTF TRBD1 NA TRBJ1-2 TRBV2
TGTGCCAAATTACGGGAAGGTAACTATGGCTACACCTTC CAKLREGNYGYTF NA NA TRBJ1-2 TRBV12-3/TRBV12-4